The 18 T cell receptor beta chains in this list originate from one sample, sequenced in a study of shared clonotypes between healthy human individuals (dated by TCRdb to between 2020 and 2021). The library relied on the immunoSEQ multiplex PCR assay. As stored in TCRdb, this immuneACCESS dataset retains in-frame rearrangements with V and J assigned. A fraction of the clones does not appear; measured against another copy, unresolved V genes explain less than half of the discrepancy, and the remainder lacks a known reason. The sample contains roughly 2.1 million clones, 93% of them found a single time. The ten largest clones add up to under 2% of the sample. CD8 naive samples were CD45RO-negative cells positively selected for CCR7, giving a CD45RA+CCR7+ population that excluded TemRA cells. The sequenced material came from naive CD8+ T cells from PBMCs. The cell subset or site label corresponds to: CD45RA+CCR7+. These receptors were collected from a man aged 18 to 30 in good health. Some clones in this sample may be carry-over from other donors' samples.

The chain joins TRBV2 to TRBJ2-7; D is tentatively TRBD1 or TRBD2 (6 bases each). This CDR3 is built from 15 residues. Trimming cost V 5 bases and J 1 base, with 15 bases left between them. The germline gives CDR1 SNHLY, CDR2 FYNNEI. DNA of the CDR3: TGTGCCAGCAGTCCGCGGGACACATTATCCTACGAGCAGTACTTC. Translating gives CASSPRDTLSYEQYF.

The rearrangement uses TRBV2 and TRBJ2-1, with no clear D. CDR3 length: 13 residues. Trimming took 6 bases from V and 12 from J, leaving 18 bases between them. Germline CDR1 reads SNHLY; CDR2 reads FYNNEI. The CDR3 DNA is TGTGCCAGCAGCCGTGAGGATTTTTCTGGGCAGTTCTTC. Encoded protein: CASSREDFSGQFF.

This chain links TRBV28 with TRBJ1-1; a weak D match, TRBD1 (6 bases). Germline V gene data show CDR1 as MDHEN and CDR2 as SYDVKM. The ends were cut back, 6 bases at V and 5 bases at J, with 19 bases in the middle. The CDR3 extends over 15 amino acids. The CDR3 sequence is CASRPSPWGLTEAFF. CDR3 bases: TGTGCCAGCAGACCCTCACCGTGGGGGCTGACTGAAGCTTTCTTT.

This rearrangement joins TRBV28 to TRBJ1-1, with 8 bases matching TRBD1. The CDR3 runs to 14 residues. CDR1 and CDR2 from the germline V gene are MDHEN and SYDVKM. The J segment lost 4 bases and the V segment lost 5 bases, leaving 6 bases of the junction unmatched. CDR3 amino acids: CASSIHRGGTEAFF. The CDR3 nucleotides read TGTGCCAGCAGTATACACAGGGGGGGCACTGAAGCTTTCTTT.

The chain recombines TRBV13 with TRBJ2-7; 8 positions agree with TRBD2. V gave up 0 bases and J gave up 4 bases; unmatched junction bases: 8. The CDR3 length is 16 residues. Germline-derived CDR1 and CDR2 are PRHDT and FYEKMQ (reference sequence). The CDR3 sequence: CASSLGVGRGIYEQYF. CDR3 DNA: TGTGCCAGCAGCTTAGGAGTCGGGAGGGGGATTTACGAGCAGTACTTC. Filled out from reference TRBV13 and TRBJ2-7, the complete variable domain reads AAGVIQSPRHLIKEKRETATLKCYPIPRHDTVYWYQQGPGQDPQFLISFYEKMQSDKGSIPDRFSAQQFSDYHSELNMSSLELGDSALYFCASSLGVGRGIYEQYFGPGTRLTVT.

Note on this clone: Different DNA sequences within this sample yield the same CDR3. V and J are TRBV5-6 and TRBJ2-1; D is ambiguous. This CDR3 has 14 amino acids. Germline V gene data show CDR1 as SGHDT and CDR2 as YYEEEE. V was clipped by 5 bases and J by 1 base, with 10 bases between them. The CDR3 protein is CASSYDSSYNEQFF. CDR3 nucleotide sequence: TGTGCCAGCAGTTATGACTCTTCCTACAATGAGCAGTTCTTC.

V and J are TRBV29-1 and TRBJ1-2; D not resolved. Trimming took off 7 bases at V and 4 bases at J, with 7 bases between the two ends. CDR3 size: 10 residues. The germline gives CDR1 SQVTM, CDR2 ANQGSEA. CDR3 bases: TGCAGCGACGGTCCCTATGGCTACACCTTC. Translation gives CSDGPYGYTF.

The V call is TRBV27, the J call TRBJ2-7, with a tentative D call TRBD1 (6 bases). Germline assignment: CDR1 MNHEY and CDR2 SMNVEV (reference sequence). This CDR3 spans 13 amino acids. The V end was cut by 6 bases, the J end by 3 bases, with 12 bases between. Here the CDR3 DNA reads TGTGCCAGCAGGCTCGTAGGGGGCTACGAGCAGTACTTC. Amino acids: CASRLVGGYEQYF.

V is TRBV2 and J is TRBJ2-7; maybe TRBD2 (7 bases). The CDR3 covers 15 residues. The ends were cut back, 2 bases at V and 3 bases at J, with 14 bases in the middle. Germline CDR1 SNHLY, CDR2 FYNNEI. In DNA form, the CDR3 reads TGTGCCAGCAGTGAAAGGGGGGAGGGCCGCTACGAGCAGTACTTC. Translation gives CASSERGEGRYEQYF.

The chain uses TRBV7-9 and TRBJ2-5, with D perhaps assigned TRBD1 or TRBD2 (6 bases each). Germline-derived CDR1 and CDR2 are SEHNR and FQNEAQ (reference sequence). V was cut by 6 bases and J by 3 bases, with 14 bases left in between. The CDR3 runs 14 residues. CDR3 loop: CASRDGGHEETQYF. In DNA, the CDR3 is TGTGCCAGCAGAGACGGGGGACACGAAGAGACCCAGTACTTC.

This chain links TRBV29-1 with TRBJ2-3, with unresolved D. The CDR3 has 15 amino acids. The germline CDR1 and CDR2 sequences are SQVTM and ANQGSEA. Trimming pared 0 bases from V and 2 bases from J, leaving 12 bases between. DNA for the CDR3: TGCAGCGTTGAAGATTTGTCGCAGACCACAGATACGCAGTATTTT. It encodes CSVEDLSQTTDTQYF.

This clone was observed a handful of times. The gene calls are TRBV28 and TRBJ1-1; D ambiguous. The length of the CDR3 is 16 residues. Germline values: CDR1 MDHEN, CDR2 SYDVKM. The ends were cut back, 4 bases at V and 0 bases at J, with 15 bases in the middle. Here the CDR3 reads CASSSVSETLNTEAFF. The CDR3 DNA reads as TGTGCCAGCAGTTCGGTTTCCGAAACTTTGAACACTGAAGCTTTCTTT.

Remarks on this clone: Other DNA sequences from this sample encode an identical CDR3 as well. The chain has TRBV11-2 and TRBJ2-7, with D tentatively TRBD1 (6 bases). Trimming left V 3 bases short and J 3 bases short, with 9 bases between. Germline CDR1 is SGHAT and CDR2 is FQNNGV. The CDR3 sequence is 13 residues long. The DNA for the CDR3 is TGTGCCAGCAGCTTGACAGGAGACTACGAGCAGTACTTC. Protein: CASSLTGDYEQYF.

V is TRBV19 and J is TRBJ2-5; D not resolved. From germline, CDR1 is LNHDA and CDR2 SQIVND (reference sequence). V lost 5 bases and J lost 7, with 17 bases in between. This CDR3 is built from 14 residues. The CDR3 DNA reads TGTGCCAGTAGTCAGGTCGCCGGCCGATGGACCCAGTACTTC. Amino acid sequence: CASSQVAGRWTQYF.

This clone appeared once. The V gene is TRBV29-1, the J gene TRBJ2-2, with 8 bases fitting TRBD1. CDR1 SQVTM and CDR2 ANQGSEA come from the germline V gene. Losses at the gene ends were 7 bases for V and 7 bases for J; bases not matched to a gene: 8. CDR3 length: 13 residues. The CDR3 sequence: CSALPGGRGELFF. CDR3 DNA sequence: TGCAGCGCTCTACCAGGGGGCCGCGGGGAGCTGTTTTTT.

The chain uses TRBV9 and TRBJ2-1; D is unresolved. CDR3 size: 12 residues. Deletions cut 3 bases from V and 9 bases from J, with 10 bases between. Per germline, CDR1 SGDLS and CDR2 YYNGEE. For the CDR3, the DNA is TGTGCCAGCAGCGCCTCCGGGCCTGAGCAGTTCTTC. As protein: CASSASGPEQFF.

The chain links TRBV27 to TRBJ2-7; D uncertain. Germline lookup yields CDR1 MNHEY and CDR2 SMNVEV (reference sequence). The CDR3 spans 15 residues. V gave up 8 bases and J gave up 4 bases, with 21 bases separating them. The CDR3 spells CASRTPIGLFYEQYF. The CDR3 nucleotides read TGTGCCAGCCGCACCCCGATTGGGCTATTTTACGAGCAGTACTTC.

CDR3 DNA sequence: TGTGCCAGCAGCTTAAATGTCGTCGTCCCTTATACCGGGGAGCTGTTTTTT. Amino acids: CASSLNVVVPYTGELFF. The V call is TRBV7-3, the J call TRBJ2-2; D is ambiguous. Trimming shortened V by 1 base and J by 5 bases, and 17 bases separated the two germline ends. Per the germline V gene, CDR1 is SGHTA and CDR2 is FQGTGA. There are 17 residues in the CDR3.